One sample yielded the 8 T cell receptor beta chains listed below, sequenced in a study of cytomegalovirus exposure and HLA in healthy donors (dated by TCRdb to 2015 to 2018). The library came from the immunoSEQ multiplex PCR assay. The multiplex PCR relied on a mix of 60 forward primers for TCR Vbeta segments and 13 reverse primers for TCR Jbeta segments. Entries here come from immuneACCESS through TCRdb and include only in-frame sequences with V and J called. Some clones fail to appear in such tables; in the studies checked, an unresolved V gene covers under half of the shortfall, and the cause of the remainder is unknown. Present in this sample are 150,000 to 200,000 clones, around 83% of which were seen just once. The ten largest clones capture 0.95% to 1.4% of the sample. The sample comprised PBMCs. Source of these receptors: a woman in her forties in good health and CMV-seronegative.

In DNA, the CDR3 is TGTGCCATCAGTTCACAGGGGGGGCAAGAGACCCAGTACTTC. As protein: CAISSQGGQETQYF. The J gene is TRBJ2-5, the V gene TRBV10-3; a possible D gene is TRBD1 (8 bases). This CDR3 comprises 14 residues. Trimming removed 5 bases at V and 2 bases at J, with 12 bases between. CDR1 and CDR2 from the germline V gene are ENHRY and SYGVKD.

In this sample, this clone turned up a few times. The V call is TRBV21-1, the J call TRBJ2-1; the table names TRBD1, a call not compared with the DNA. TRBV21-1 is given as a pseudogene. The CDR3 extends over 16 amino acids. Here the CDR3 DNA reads TGTGCCAGCAGCGAACAGAGGACAGGCTTATACAATGAGCAGTTCTTC. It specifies CASSEQRTGLYNEQFF.

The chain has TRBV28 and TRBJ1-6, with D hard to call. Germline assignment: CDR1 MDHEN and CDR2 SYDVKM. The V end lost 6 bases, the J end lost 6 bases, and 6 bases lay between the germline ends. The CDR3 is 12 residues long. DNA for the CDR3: TGTGCCAGCAGCTTCGGTAATTCACCCCTCCACTTT. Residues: CASSFGNSPLHF.

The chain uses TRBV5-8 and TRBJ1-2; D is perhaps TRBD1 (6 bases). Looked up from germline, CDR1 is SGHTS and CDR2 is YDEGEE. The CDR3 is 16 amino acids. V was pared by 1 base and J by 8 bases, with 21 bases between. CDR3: CASSLTLQGLTGGYTF. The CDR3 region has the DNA TGTGCCAGCAGCTTGACGCTACAGGGTCTAACGGGCGGCTACACCTTC.

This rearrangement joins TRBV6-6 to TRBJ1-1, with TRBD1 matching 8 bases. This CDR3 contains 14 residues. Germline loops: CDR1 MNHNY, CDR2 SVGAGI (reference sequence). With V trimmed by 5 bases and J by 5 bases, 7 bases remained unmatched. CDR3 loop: CASSASQGATEAFF. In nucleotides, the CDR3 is TGTGCCAGCAGTGCATCCCAGGGGGCGACTGAAGCTTTCTTT.

CDR3 sequence: CASSLAAGRGTEAFF. CDR3 nucleotide sequence: TGCGCCAGCAGCTTGGCCGCAGGGCGCGGCACTGAAGCTTTCTTT. The J gene is TRBJ1-1, the V gene TRBV5-1, with D perhaps TRBD1 (5 bases). The V and J ends lost 0 bases and 4 bases respectively, with 13 bases between them. The CDR3 loop spans 15 amino acids. Per the germline V gene, CDR1 is SGHRS and CDR2 is YFSETQ.

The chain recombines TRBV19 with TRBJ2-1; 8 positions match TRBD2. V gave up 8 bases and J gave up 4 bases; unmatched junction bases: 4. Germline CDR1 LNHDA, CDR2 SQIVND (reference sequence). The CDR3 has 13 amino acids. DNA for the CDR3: TGTGCCAGTTCACTAGCGGCTTACAATGAGCAGTTCTTC. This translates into CASSLAAYNEQFF.

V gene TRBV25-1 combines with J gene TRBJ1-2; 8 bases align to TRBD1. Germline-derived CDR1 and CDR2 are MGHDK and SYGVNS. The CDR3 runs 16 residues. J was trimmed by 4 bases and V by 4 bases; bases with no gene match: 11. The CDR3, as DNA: TGTGCCAGCAGTGGAGAAGGACAGGGACAGACCTATGGCTACACCTTC. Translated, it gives CASSGEGQGQTYGYTF.